Each of the 11 T cell receptor beta chains below was sequenced from the same sample in a study of CD8 T cells in Susac syndrome. RNA in amounts of roughly 0.5 to 1 ug was reverse transcribed with random hexamers. MiXCR was run by TCRdb on the immunoSEQ multiplex PCR reads, yielding one entry per CDR3 protein. The sample has approximately 120,000 distinct CDR3 sequences, nearly 95% seen once. The sequencing input was CD4+ T cells from PBMCs. The receptor source for this set is a human donor in good health.

This clonotype was observed a single time. The V and J genes are TRBV27 and TRBJ2-7, with TRBD1 matching over 8 bases. The CDR3 length is 13 residues. Germline V lookup: CDR1 MNHEY, CDR2 SMNVEV (reference sequence). V was clipped by 3 bases and J by 7 bases; unmatched bases: 5. CDR3 in DNA: TGTGCCAGCAGTTTGGGACAGGTGGGTGAGCAGTACTTC. This sequence encodes CASSLGQVGEQYF.

This clonotype was seen just once. In DNA form, the CDR3 reads TGTGCCAGCAGCATGACTAGATTTTCGGGGAATGAGCAGTTCTTC. It encodes CASSMTRFSGNEQFF. The chain has TRBV13 and TRBJ2-1, with a tentative D call TRBD2 (6 bases). The CDR3 sequence is 15 residues long. Germline lookup yields CDR1 PRHDT and CDR2 FYEKMQ (reference sequence). V was clipped by 5 bases and J by 7 bases, with 18 bases between them.

This chain links TRBV14 with TRBJ1-1; weak D call: TRBD1 (6 bases). Trimming shortened V by 5 bases and J by 5 bases, and 12 bases separated the two germline ends. The length of the CDR3 is 13 residues. Germline V gene data show CDR1 as SGHDN and CDR2 as FVKESK. DNA of the CDR3: TGTGCCAGCAGCTACAGGGTGGGAACTGAAGCTTTCTTT. Translated: CASSYRVGTEAFF.

V and J are TRBV11-2 and TRBJ1-1; 9 bases agree with TRBD1. Germline values: CDR1 SGHAT, CDR2 FQNNGV. The V segment lost 3 bases and the J segment 2 bases; nucleotides outside the gene matches: 7. This CDR3 has 16 amino acids. The CDR3 is CASSFVNRGRNTEAFF. The CDR3 region has the DNA TGTGCCAGCAGCTTCGTGAACAGGGGGCGAAACACTGAAGCTTTCTTT.

The J gene is TRBJ1-2, the V gene TRBV7-9, with 8 bases identical to TRBD1. The CDR3 runs to 15 residues. CDR1 is SEHNR and CDR2 is FQNEAQ in the germline V gene (reference sequence). Losses at the gene ends were 5 bases for V and 5 bases for J; bases not matched to a gene: 10. CDR3 protein: CASSPGQGDIYGYTF. CDR3 sequence (DNA): TGTGCCAGCAGCCCCGGACAGGGCGATATTTATGGCTACACCTTC.

The chain's CDR3 is CASSPEISSGNTIYF. Here the CDR3 DNA reads TGTGCCAGCAGCCCCGAGATTTCCTCTGGAAACACCATATATTTT. The chain carries TRBV7-2 and TRBJ1-3; D not resolved. The CDR3 is 15 residues long. Germline-derived CDR1 and CDR2 are SGHTA and FQGNSA. Deletions cut 5 bases from V and 0 bases from J, with 11 bases between. Drawing the rest from reference TRBV7-2 and TRBJ1-3, the complete variable domain is GAGVSQSPSNKVTEKGKDVELRCDPISGHTALYWYRQSLGQGLEFLIYFQGNSAPDKSGLPSDRFSAERTGGSVSTLTIQRTQQEDSAVYLCASSPEISSGNTIYFGEGSWLTVV.

V is TRBV19 and J is TRBJ2-1; 8 nucleotides line up with TRBD1. The trim removed 9 bases at V and 6 bases at J, leaving 10 bases unmatched. The germline V gene encodes CDR1 LNHDA and CDR2 SQIVND (reference sequence). The CDR3 totals 14 residues. The CDR3 spells CARGTGLARNEQFF. The CDR3 DNA sequence: TGTGCCAGGGGGACAGGCCTGGCACGCAATGAGCAGTTCTTC.

The V call is TRBV24-1, the J call TRBJ2-3; TRBD1 might be the D (5 bases). The CDR3 consists of 13 residues. Trimming stripped 6 bases from V and 5 bases from J, with 11 bases between. CDR1 is KGHDR and CDR2 is SFDVKD in the germline V gene. The chain's CDR3 is CATSLQGEDTQYF. CDR3 DNA sequence: TGTGCCACCAGTCTCCAGGGCGAAGATACGCAGTATTTT.

The chain couples TRBV4-3 to TRBJ1-1; perhaps TRBD1 as D (6 bases). CDR3 length: 17 amino acids. CDR1 and CDR2 (germline): LGHNA, YSLEER. V was clipped by 0 bases and J by 4 bases, with 18 bases between them. CDR3 sequence (DNA): TGCGCCAGCAGCCAAGATTTTGCAGGGGTGTGGGTCACTGAAGCTTTCTTT. Translated, it gives CASSQDFAGVWVTEAFF.

This chain connects TRBV14 to TRBJ2-3; TRBD1 matches at 7 bases. The CDR3 has 15 amino acids. V lost 5 bases to trimming and J lost 6 bases; unmatched junction nucleotides: 11. The germline CDR1 and CDR2 sequences are SGHDN and FVKESK. For the CDR3, the DNA is TGTGCCAGCAGCTCGTTGAGGGGGCCTGGGGATACGCAGTATTTT. Translated: CASSSLRGPGDTQYF.

The chain joins TRBV29-1 to TRBJ2-5, with D perhaps matching TRBD2 (5 bases). Germline assignment: CDR1 SQVTM and CDR2 ANQGSEA. The CDR3 is made up of 13 amino acids. Trimming removed 7 bases at V and 5 bases at J, with 17 bases between. CDR3 region: CSAVGMSIETQYF. DNA for the CDR3: TGCAGCGCCGTCGGGATGTCCATCGAGACCCAGTACTTC.